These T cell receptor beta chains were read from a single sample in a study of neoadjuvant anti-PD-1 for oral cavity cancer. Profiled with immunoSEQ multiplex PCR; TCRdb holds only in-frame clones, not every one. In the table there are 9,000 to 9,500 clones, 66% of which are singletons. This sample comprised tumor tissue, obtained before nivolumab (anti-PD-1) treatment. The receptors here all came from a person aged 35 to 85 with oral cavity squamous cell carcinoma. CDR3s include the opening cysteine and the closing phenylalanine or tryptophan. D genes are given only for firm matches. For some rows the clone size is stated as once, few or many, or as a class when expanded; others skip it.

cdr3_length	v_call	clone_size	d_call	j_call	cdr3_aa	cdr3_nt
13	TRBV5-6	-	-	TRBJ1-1	CASSLAGLTEAFF	TGTGCCAGCAGCTTGGCCGGACTCACTGAAGCTTTCTTT
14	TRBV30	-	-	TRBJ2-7	CAWSKGTISYEQYF	TGTGCCTGGAGTAAGGGGACCATCTCCTACGAGCAGTACTTC
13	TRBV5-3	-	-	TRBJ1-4	CARIRRTNEKLFF	TGTGCCAGAATACGGCGGACTAATGAAAAACTGTTTTTT
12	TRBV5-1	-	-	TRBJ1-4	CASSLSTGQLFF	TGCGCCAGCAGCCTCTCGACAGGTCAACTGTTTTTT
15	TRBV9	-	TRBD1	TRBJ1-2	CASSVATTGRDGYTF	TGTGCCAGCAGCGTAGCTACGACAGGGAGAGATGGCTACACCTTC
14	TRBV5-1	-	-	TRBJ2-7	CASTVTHTSYEQYF	TGCGCCAGCACCGTCACACATACATCCTACGAGCAGTACTTC
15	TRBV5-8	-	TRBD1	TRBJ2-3	CASSLSGGGTDTQYF	TGTGCCAGCAGCTTGTCAGGGGGAGGCACAGATACGCAGTATTTT
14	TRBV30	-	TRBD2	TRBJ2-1	CAWSVGSLAGGEFF	TGTGCCTGGAGTGTAGGTTCCTTAGCGGGGGGAGAGTTCTTC
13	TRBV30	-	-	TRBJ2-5	CASLNNLQGTQYF	TGTGCCTCCCTAAACAACCTACAGGGGACCCAGTACTTC
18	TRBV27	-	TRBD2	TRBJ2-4	CASSPISGRAGTKNIQYF	TGTGCCAGCAGTCCCATTAGCGGGAGGGCCGGGACCAAAAACATTCAGTACTTC
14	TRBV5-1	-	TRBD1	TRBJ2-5	CASSHGTGRETQYF	TGCGCCAGCAGCCACGGGACAGGGCGAGAGACCCAGTACTTC
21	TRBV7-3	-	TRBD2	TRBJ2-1	CASSLGTGLAGSVTPFNEQFF	TGTGCCAGCAGCCTCGGTACGGGACTAGCGGGCAGCGTTACCCCTTTCAATGAGCAGTTCTTC
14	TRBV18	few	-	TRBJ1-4	CASSPRGSNEKLFF	TGTGCCAGCTCACCACGGGGATCTAATGAAAAACTGTTTTTT
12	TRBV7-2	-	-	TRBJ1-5	CASSLVRQPQHF	TGTGCCAGCAGCTTAGTACGTCAGCCCCAGCATTTT
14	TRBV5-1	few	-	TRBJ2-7	CASSLGAATYEQYF	TGCGCCAGCAGCTTGGGGGCGGCAACCTACGAGCAGTACTTC
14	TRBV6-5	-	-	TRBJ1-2	CASSYSRVNYGYTF	TGTGCCAGCAGTTACTCGAGGGTTAACTATGGCTACACCTTC
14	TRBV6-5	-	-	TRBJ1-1	CASSRVRGNTEAFF	TGTGCCAGCAGTAGAGTCAGGGGGAACACTGAAGCTTTCTTT
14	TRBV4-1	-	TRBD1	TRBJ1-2	CASSQARGGIIYTF	TGCGCCAGCAGCCAAGCCAGGGGGGGGATCATCTACACCTTC
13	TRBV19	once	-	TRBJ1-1	CASSRPGNTEAFF	TGTGCCAGTAGTAGGCCGGGGAACACTGAAGCTTTCTTT
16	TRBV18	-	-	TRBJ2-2	CASSPRVGGNTGELFF	TGTGCCAGCTCACCACGAGTAGGGGGGAACACCGGGGAGCTGTTTTTT
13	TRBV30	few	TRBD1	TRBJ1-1	CAWSTVQGARAFF	TGTGCCTGGAGTACCGTCCAGGGGGCGCGAGCTTTCTTT
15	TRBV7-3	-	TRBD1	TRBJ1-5	CASSPTGQSGPPQHF	TGTGCCAGCAGCCCGACAGGGCAGAGCGGTCCGCCCCAGCATTTT
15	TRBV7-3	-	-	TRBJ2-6	CASSLQGLGANVLTF	TGTGCCAGCAGCTTACAGGGACTCGGGGCCAACGTCCTGACTTTC
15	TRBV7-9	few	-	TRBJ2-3	CASSLMVTPTDTQYF	TGTGCCAGCAGCTTAATGGTAACTCCCACAGATACGCAGTATTTT
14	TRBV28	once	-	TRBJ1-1	CASSLLADNGGAFF	TGTGCCAGCAGTCTTCTAGCGGACAACGGAGGAGCTTTCTTT
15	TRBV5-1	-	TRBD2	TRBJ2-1	CASSPRTAGDNEQFF	TGCGCCAGCAGCCCGAGGACAGCGGGAGACAATGAGCAGTTCTTC
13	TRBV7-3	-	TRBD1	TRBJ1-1	CASSSAGTGRAFF	TGTGCCAGCAGCTCCGCCGGGACAGGGCGTGCTTTCTTT
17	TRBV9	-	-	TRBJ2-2	CASSAWRGGTNTGELFF	TGTGCCAGCAGCGCATGGAGGGGGGGGACGAACACCGGGGAGCTGTTTTTT
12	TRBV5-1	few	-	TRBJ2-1	CASSLAAGEQFF	TGCGCCAGCAGCTTGGCCGCGGGGGAGCAGTTCTTC
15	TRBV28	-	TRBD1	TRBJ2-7	CASSFPGQASYEQYF	TGTGCCAGCAGTTTCCCAGGACAGGCCTCCTACGAGCAGTACTTC
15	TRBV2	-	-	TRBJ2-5	CASSEASVGIETQYF	TGTGCCAGCAGTGAAGCGTCTGTAGGAATAGAGACCCAGTACTTC
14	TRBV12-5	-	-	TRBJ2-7	CASGLVEGAHEQYF	TGTGCTAGTGGTTTGGTGGAGGGGGCCCACGAGCAGTACTTC
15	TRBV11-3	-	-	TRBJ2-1	CASSKTIDSYNEQFF	TGTGCCAGCAGCAAGACTATAGATTCCTACAATGAGCAGTTCTTC
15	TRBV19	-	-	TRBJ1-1	CASSIDDRLNTEAFF	TGTGCCAGTAGTATAGACGACAGGTTGAACACTGAAGCTTTCTTT
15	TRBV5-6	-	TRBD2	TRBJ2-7	CASSFGLAGTYEQYF	TGTGCCAGCAGCTTTGGACTAGCGGGCACCTACGAGCAGTACTTC
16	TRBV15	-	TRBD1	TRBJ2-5	CATSRGQGAYQETQYF	TGTGCCACCAGCAGGGGACAGGGGGCATATCAAGAGACCCAGTACTTC
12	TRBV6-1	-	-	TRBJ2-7	CASSDLTYEQYF	TGTGCCAGCAGTGATCTGACCTACGAGCAGTACTTC
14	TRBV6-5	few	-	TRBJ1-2	CASSYQGGKNGYTF	TGTGCCAGCAGTTACCAGGGAGGGAAAAATGGCTACACCTTC
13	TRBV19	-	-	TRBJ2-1	CASGLAGWHEQFF	TGTGCCAGCGGATTGGCTGGGTGGCACGAGCAGTTCTTC
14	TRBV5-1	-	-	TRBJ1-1	CASSLIFRGAEAFF	TGCGCCAGCAGCTTGATTTTCCGAGGGGCTGAAGCTTTCTTT
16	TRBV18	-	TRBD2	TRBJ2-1	CASSLILAGAQDEQFF	TGTGCCAGCTCACTTATACTAGCGGGGGCGCAGGATGAGCAGTTCTTC
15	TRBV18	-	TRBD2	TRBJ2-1	CASSQGLAGGRWQFF	TGTGCCAGCTCACAAGGACTAGCGGGAGGGCGGTGGCAGTTCTTC
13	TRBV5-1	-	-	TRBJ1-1	CASSWRGGTEAFF	TGCGCCAGCAGCTGGCGGGGGGGCACTGAAGCTTTCTTT
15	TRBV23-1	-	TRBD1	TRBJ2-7	CASRPSGTGPREQYF	TGCGCCAGCAGACCATCCGGGACAGGGCCCCGCGAGCAGTACTTC
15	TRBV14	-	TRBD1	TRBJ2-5	CASSQQQGAGETQYF	TGTGCCAGCAGCCAACAACAGGGGGCGGGAGAGACCCAGTACTTC
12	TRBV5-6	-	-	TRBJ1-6	CASSLANSPLHF	TGTGCCAGCAGCTTGGCGAATTCACCCCTCCACTTT
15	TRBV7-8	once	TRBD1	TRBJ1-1	CASSLQTGVRFEAFF	TGTGCCAGCAGCTTACAGACAGGGGTCAGATTTGAAGCTTTCTTT
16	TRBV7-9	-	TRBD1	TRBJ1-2	CASSLAEAGGNYGYTF	TGTGCCAGCAGCTTAGCGGAGGCAGGGGGTAACTATGGCTACACCTTC
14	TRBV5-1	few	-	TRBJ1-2	CASSLGRVNYGYTF	TGCGCCAGCAGCTTGGGCAGGGTCAACTATGGCTACACCTTC
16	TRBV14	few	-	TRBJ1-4	CASSQARVGGGEKLFF	TGTGCCAGCAGCCAAGCCAGGGTAGGAGGAGGTGAAAAACTGTTTTTT
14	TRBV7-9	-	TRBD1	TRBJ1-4	CASSLAWTGEKLFF	TGTGCCAGCAGCTTAGCTTGGACAGGGGAAAAACTGTTTTTT
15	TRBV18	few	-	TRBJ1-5	CASSPRDRRGQPQHF	TGTGCCAGCTCACCACGGGATAGGAGGGGACAGCCCCAGCATTTT
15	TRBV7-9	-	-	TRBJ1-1	CASSLARRGGTEAFF	TGTGCCAGCAGCTTAGCCCGCCGTGGAGGCACTGAAGCTTTCTTT
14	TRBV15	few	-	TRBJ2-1	CATSREGTDNEQFF	TGTGCCACCAGCAGAGAGGGCACCGACAATGAGCAGTTCTTC
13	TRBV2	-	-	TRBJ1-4	CASRVDSGEKLFF	TGTGCCAGCAGGGTTGACAGCGGTGAAAAACTGTTTTTT
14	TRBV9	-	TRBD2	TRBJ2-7	CASSTGLGGFEQYF	TGTGCCAGCAGCACGGGACTAGGAGGGTTCGAGCAGTACTTC